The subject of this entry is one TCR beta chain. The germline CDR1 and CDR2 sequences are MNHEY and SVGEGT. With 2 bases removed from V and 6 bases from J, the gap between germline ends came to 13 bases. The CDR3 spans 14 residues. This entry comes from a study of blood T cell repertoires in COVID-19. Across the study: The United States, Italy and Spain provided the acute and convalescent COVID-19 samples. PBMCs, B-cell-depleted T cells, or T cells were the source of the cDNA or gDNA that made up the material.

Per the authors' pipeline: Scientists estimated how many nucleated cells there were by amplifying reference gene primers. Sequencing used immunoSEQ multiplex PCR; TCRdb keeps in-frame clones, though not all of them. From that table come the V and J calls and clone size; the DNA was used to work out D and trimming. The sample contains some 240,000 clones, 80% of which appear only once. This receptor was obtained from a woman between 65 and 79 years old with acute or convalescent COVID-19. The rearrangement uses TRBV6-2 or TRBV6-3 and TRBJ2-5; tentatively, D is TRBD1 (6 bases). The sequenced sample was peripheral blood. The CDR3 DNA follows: TGTGCCAGCAGTTACAATCGCAGGGGAAAGACCCAGTACTTC. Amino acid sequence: CASSYNRRGKTQYF.